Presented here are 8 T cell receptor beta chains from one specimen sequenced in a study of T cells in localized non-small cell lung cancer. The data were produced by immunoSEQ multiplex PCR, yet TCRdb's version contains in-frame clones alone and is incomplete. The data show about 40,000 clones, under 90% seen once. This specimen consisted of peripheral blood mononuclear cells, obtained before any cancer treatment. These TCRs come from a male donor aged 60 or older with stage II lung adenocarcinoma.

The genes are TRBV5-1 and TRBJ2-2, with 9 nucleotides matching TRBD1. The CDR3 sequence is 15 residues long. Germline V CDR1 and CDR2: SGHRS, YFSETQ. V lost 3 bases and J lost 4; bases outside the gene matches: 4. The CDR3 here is CASSWGQGTTGELFF. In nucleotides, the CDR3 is TGCGCCAGCAGCTGGGGACAGGGAACCACCGGGGAGCTGTTTTTT.

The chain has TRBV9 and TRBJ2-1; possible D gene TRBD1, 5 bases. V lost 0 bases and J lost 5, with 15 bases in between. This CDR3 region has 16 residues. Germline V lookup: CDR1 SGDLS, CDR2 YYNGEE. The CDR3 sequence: CASSVAIQTANNEQFF. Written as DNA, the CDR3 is TGTGCCAGCAGCGTAGCTATCCAGACAGCTAACAATGAGCAGTTCTTC.

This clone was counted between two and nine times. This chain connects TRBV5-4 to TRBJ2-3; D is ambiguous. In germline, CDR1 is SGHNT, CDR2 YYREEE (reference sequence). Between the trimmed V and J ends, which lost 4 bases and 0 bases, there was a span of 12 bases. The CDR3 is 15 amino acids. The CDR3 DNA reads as TGTGCCAGCAGCGACCGCGTGCTAAGCACAGATACGCAGTATTTT. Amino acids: CASSDRVLSTDTQYF.

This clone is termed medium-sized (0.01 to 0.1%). This CDR3 is CASSLGRNEAFF. In nucleotides, the CDR3 is TGTGCCAGCAGCTTGGGACGGAATGAAGCTTTCTTT. The J gene is TRBJ1-1, the V gene TRBV5-4; D gene uncertain. Germline loops: CDR1 SGHNT, CDR2 YYREEE (reference sequence). V lost 0 bases and J lost 7, with 7 bases in between. This CDR3 is 12 amino acids long.

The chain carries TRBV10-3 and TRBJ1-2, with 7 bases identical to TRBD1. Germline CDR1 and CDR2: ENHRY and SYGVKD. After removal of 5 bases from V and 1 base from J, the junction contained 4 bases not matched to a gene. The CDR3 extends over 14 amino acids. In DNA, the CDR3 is TGTGCCATCAGTTTCGGGACAGTTAACTATGGCTACACCTTC. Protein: CAISFGTVNYGYTF.

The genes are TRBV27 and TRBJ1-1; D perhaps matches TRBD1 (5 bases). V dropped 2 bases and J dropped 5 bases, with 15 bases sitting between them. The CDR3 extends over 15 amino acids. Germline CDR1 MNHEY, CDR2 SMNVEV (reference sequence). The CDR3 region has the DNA TGTGCCAGCAGTTTAGGTAAAAGGGGTGATACTGAAGCTTTCTTT. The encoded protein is CASSLGKRGDTEAFF.

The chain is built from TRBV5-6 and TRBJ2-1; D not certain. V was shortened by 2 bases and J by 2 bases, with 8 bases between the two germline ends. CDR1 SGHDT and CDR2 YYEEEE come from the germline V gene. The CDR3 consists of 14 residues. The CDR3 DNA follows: TGTGCCAGCAGCTTAAGGCCGACCTACAATGAGCAGTTCTTC. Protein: CASSLRPTYNEQFF.

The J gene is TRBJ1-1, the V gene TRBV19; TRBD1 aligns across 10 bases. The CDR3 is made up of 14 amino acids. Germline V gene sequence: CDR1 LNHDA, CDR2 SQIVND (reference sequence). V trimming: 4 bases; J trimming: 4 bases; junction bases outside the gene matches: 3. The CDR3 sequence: CASSRQGAVTEAFF. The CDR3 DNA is TGTGCCAGTAGTAGACAGGGGGCGGTCACTGAAGCTTTCTTT.